Listed here are 24 T cell receptor beta chains from one sample, sequenced in a study of OX40 agonist ivuxolimab in advanced cancers. Sequencing used immunoSEQ multiplex PCR; TCRdb keeps in-frame clones, though not all of them. The sample contains more than 25,000 clones, 70% to 80% of which appear only once. Sample: CD4+ or CD8+ T cells sorted from blood, taken in a trial of the OX40 agonist ivuxolimab. Receptors were obtained from an adult with an advanced solid tumor such as melanoma, head and neck, liver or kidney cancer.

The chain links TRBV11-2 to TRBJ2-1; possibly TRBD1 or TRBD2 for D (5 bases each). V was shortened by 5 bases and J by 5 bases, with 16 bases between the two germline ends. Germline V lookup: CDR1 SGHAT, CDR2 FQNNGV. This CDR3 region has 15 residues. The CDR3 loop is CASSPIGDPDNEQFF. Here the CDR3 DNA reads TGTGCCAGCAGCCCCATAGGGGACCCTGACAATGAGCAGTTCTTC.

The J gene is TRBJ2-3, the V gene TRBV28, with 7 nucleotides matching TRBD1. The CDR3 extends over 16 amino acids. The J segment lost 0 bases and the V segment lost 5 bases, leaving 8 bases of the junction unmatched. Germline V gene lookup returns CDR1 MDHEN and CDR2 SYDVKM. CDR3 sequence (DNA): TGTGCCAGCAGTCCCCAGGGACAGTCTAGCACAGATACGCAGTATTTT. This sequence encodes CASSPQGQSSTDTQYF.

V is TRBV28 and J is TRBJ1-4; TRBD1 matches at 7 bases. The CDR3 is made up of 14 amino acids. Unmatched junction bases numbered 7, after V lost 7 bases and J lost 5 bases. CDR1 and CDR2 (germline): MDHEN, SYDVKM. The DNA of the CDR3 is TGTGCCAGCAACCAGGGACAGATAAATGAAAAACTGTTTTTT. Residues: CASNQGQINEKLFF.

The rearrangement links TRBV6-6 to TRBJ1-2; 8 bases match TRBD1. Germline V gene data show CDR1 as MNHNY and CDR2 as SVGAGI (reference sequence). Germline trimming cut 6 bases from V and 4 bases from J; bases unmatched to any gene: 7. CDR3 length: 14 residues. CDR3 coding DNA: TGTGCCAGCAGCCCACCGGGACAGGTCTATGGCTACACCTTC. This codes for CASSPPGQVYGYTF.

The chain uses TRBV6-1 and TRBJ2-7; D not certain. The CDR3 is 11 residues long. Germline V gene sequence: CDR1 MNHNS, CDR2 SASEGT. V lost 2 bases to trimming and J lost 6 bases, with 5 bases between them. The CDR3 here is CASSEPSEQYF. CDR3 coding DNA: TGTGCCAGCAGTGAACCCTCCGAGCAGTACTTC.

This chain connects TRBV7-6 to TRBJ2-3, with TRBD2 identical over 10 bases. With 4 bases clipped from V and 2 bases from J, the junction kept 9 bases outside the gene matches. Per germline, CDR1 SGHVS and CDR2 FNYEAQ. This CDR3 region has 17 residues. The CDR3 DNA is TGTGCCAGCAGCTCTTTTCTAGCGGGGGATAACACAGATACGCAGTATTTT. This encodes CASSSFLAGDNTDTQYF.

This sequence joins TRBV28 and TRBJ2-2, with 10 bases that match TRBD2. The CDR3 has 15 residues. Trimming at V came to 1 base and at J to 6 bases, leaving 2 bases not matched to a gene. Germline-derived CDR1 and CDR2 are MDHEN and SYDVKM. In DNA, the CDR3 is TGTGCCAGCAGTTTATTAGCGGGAGGCTCCGGGGAGCTGTTTTTT. Encoded protein: CASSLLAGGSGELFF.

The chain uses TRBV9 and TRBJ2-1; D is unclear. Germline CDR1 is SGDLS and CDR2 is YYNGEE. This CDR3 region has 14 residues. Trimming shortened V by 7 bases and J by 3 bases, and 14 bases separated the two germline ends. CDR3 in amino acids: CASSPGSNYNEQFF. The CDR3 DNA sequence: TGTGCCAGCTCGCCGGGCAGTAACTACAATGAGCAGTTCTTC.

CDR3 in amino acids: CASSQEVETYEQYF. DNA for the CDR3: TGCGCCAGCAGCCAAGAGGTGGAAACCTACGAGCAGTACTTC. The rearrangement uses TRBV4-1 and TRBJ2-7; no definite D call. Germline V gene sequence: CDR1 MGHRA, CDR2 YSYEKL. This CDR3 has 14 residues. The germline V and J ends were trimmed by 0 bases and 2 bases, with 8 bases remaining between them.

CDR3 protein: CASSFRDGDYEQYF. CDR3 DNA sequence: TGTGCCAGTAGCTTCCGGGACGGGGACTACGAGCAGTACTTC. The gene calls are TRBV19 and TRBJ2-7, with D perhaps assigned TRBD1 or TRBD2 (5 bases each). The germline V gene has CDR1 LNHDA and CDR2 SQIVND (reference sequence). V was trimmed by 6 bases and J by 3 bases, leaving 15 bases between them. This CDR3 contains 14 residues.

The chain joins TRBV6-5 to TRBJ1-1; no definite D call. The ends were cut back, 4 bases at V and 1 base at J, with 7 bases in the middle. Germline CDR1 MNHEY, CDR2 SVGAGI. CDR3 length: 13 residues. The CDR3 coding sequence is TGTGCCAGCAGTTTTACAGCGAACACTGAAGCTTTCTTT. Its translation is CASSFTANTEAFF.

V gene TRBV5-4 combines with J gene TRBJ2-3, with TRBD2 identical over 13 bases. CDR3 length: 18 amino acids. With 4 bases clipped from V and 0 bases from J, the junction kept 8 bases outside the gene matches. Germline CDR1 reads SGHNT; CDR2 reads YYREEE (reference sequence). Here the CDR3 reads CASSQGLAGDPSTDTQYF. The CDR3 DNA is TGTGCCAGCAGCCAAGGACTAGCGGGGGACCCTAGCACAGATACGCAGTATTTT.

The rearrangement links TRBV13 to TRBJ1-2; TRBD1 agrees at 7 bases. CDR3 length equals 15 residues. The trim removed 2 bases at V and 2 bases at J, leaving 5 bases unmatched. The germline gives CDR1 PRHDT, CDR2 FYEKMQ (reference sequence). CDR3 loop: CASSLSDRANYGYTF. The CDR3, as DNA: TGTGCCAGCAGCTTATCCGACAGGGCAAACTATGGCTACACCTTC.

This clone was counted a single time. This chain joins TRBV5-6 and TRBJ1-1; D call uncertain. With 0 bases removed from V and 4 bases from J, the gap between germline ends came to 4 bases. Germline V CDR1 and CDR2: SGHDT, YYEEEE. This CDR3 contains 12 residues. CDR3 sequence reads: CASSLGSTEAFF. CDR3 sequence (DNA): TGTGCCAGCAGCTTGGGTAGCACTGAAGCTTTCTTT.

About this clone: Additional DNA sequences in this sample encode the identical CDR3. The chain couples TRBV6-5 to TRBJ2-7; 11 positions match TRBD2. The CDR3 length is 14 residues. From germline, CDR1 is MNHEY and CDR2 SVGAGI. V lost 2 bases to trimming and J lost 4 bases; unmatched junction nucleotides: 1. In DNA form, the CDR3 reads TGTGCCAGCAGTTACGGGACTAGCGGATACGAGCAGTACTTC. Translation: CASSYGTSGYEQYF.

The chain joins TRBV4-1 to TRBJ1-1, with D possibly being TRBD1 (5 bases). This CDR3 comprises 13 residues. In germline, CDR1 is MGHRA, CDR2 YSYEKL. V was pared by 1 base and J by 5 bases, with 8 bases between. The CDR3 region is CASSQVGGTEAFF. Written as DNA, the CDR3 is TGCGCCAGCAGCCAAGTCGGGGGGACTGAAGCTTTCTTT.

In DNA form, the CDR3 reads TGTGCCAGCAGCGCCGAGGGACTAGCGGGAGCCGAGACCCAGTACTTC. Translating gives CASSAEGLAGAETQYF. The chain has TRBV9 and TRBJ2-5, with 14 bases identical to TRBD2. The CDR3 contains 16 residues. The V gene end was trimmed by 3 bases and the J gene end by 5 bases; junction bases not matched to a gene: 6. CDR1 and CDR2 (germline): SGDLS, YYNGEE.

The chain employs TRBV9 and TRBJ1-2; D is uncertain. Germline V gives CDR1 SGDLS, CDR2 YYNGEE. V lost 4 bases to trimming and J lost 2 bases, with 18 bases between them. The CDR3 spans 16 residues. The CDR3 DNA follows: TGTGCCAGCAGCACCGCCCCCTCCATGGGCAACTATGGCTACACCTTC. Amino acid sequence: CASSTAPSMGNYGYTF.

This CDR3 is CASSPGGHTSYEQYF. The CDR3 DNA reads as TGTGCCAGCAGCCCCGGGGGGCATACCTCCTACGAGCAGTACTTC. The V call is TRBV9, the J call TRBJ2-7; TRBD2 is a possible D gene (7 bases). Trimming removed 4 bases at V and 0 bases at J, with 14 bases between. The germline V gene encodes CDR1 SGDLS and CDR2 YYNGEE. The CDR3 has 15 residues.

The genes are TRBV4-1 and TRBJ2-7; 9 bases are a match to TRBD1. V gave up 1 base and J gave up 6 bases; unmatched junction bases: 7. The CDR3 contains 15 residues. CDR1 MGHRA and CDR2 YSYEKL come from the germline V gene. The CDR3 nucleotides are TGCGCCAGCAGCCAAGTGGGACAGGGACATCCCGAGCAGTACTTC. This codes for CASSQVGQGHPEQYF.

The V and J genes are TRBV5-1 and TRBJ2-5; D gene uncertain. Between the trimmed V and J ends, which lost 5 bases and 0 bases, there was a span of 5 bases. CDR1 and CDR2 from the germline V gene are SGHRS and YFSETQ. This CDR3 region has 12 residues. CDR3 sequence: CASSLYQETQYF. The CDR3 nucleotides are TGCGCCAGCAGTTTGTACCAAGAGACCCAGTACTTC.

The V gene is TRBV10-1, the J gene TRBJ2-2, with a possible D match to TRBD2 (5 bases). CDR3 length equals 16 residues. Trimming shortened V by 0 bases and J by 2 bases, and 10 bases separated the two germline ends. Per the germline V gene, CDR1 is WNHNN and CDR2 is SYGVQD (reference sequence). CDR3 sequence reads: CASSESGEFNTGELFF. The CDR3, as DNA: TGCGCCAGCAGTGAGTCTGGGGAGTTTAACACCGGGGAGCTGTTTTTT.

The CDR3 loop is CASPDTRNSYEQYF. CDR3 coding DNA: TGTGCCAGCCCTGACACCAGGAACTCCTACGAGCAGTACTTC. The chain links TRBV12-1 to TRBJ2-7; TRBD1, the D gene given by the table, was not confirmed from the DNA. TRBV12-1 represents a pseudogene. This CDR3 is built from 14 residues.

The chain combines TRBV9 with TRBJ2-1; TRBD2 matches at 9 bases. The CDR3 loop spans 14 amino acids. Trimming removed 2 bases from V and 5 bases from J; junction bases left unmatched: 2. Germline V gene data show CDR1 as SGDLS and CDR2 as YYNGEE. CDR3 sequence: CASSVQRGDNEQFF. CDR3 coding DNA: TGTGCCAGCAGCGTCCAGCGGGGGGACAATGAGCAGTTCTTC.